This entry is about one TCR beta chain. This table comes from immunoSEQ multiplex PCR, and its TCRdb copy is limited to in-frame clones, with some not included. The table has 45,000 to 65,000 clones, over 70% seen once; the top ten hold approximately 1.9%. The entry originates in a study of memory CD4+ T cells and cytomegalovirus serostatus. The CDR3 has 18 residues. V lost 0 bases, J lost 5 bases, and 14 bases stayed unmatched. Germline CDR1 is SGDLS and CDR2 is YYNGEE. The sort gate was single viable CD3+CD4+CD8-CD45RO+ cells for memory CD4+ T cells. This clonotype was sampled from an adult in good health and CMV-seropositive. The sequencing sample was made of memory CD4+ T cells from blood. This chain uses TRBV9 with TRBJ2-7, with TRBD2 matching 10 bases. In nucleotides, the CDR3 is TGTGCCAGCAGCGTAGCTACGGGGGGACTAGCGAGCAGGAACGAGCAGTACTTC. Its translation: CASSVATGGLASRNEQYF.